Listed below are T cell receptor beta chains from one sample, sequenced in a study of blood T cell repertoires in COVID-19. Clones were sequenced by immunoSEQ multiplex PCR, and TCRdb holds only the in-frame ones, with some missing. This table has 100,000 to 150,000 clones, more than 70% appearing once. The sequencing sample was made of peripheral blood. The source is a woman aged 30 to 39 who had recovered from COVID-19. Both conserved end residues are trimmed from each CDR3.

v_call: TRBV9; j_call: TRBJ2-1; cdr3_aa: ASSVGLPPYNEQF
v_call: TRBV14; j_call: TRBJ2-7; cdr3_aa: ASSVPGQGYEQY
v_call: TRBV28; j_call: TRBJ2-7; cdr3_aa: ASSLARQGSYEQY
v_call: TRBV7-6; j_call: TRBJ2-5; cdr3_aa: ASSLTRQVHETQY
v_call: TRBV19; j_call: TRBJ2-1; cdr3_aa: ASNSEGTGVDEQF
v_call: TRBV9; j_call: TRBJ1-2; cdr3_aa: ASSVPLSGYT
v_call: TRBV11-1; j_call: TRBJ1-1; cdr3_aa: ASSPNGPNTEAF
v_call: TRBV6-5; j_call: TRBJ2-1; cdr3_aa: ASSHRVRNEQF
v_call: TRBV5-6; j_call: TRBJ2-3; cdr3_aa: ASSSGLAGAADTQY
v_call: TRBV9; j_call: TRBJ2-3; cdr3_aa: ASSPRLAGGTDTQY
v_call: TRBV5-6; j_call: TRBJ1-2; cdr3_aa: ASSFGQVNYGYT
v_call: TRBV30; j_call: TRBJ1-5; cdr3_aa: AWSVSGPAQH
v_call: TRBV30; j_call: TRBJ1-2; cdr3_aa: AWSSPGGQGYGYT
v_call: TRBV12-3/TRBV12-4; j_call: TRBJ2-5; cdr3_aa: ASSLLRQETQY
v_call: TRBV11-1; j_call: TRBJ2-7; cdr3_aa: ASSLESGGTYEQY
v_call: TRBV7-8; j_call: TRBJ1-1; cdr3_aa: ASSAQYTEAF
v_call: TRBV7-9; j_call: TRBJ2-7; cdr3_aa: ASSFTDGSYEQY
v_call: TRBV15; j_call: TRBJ2-2; cdr3_aa: ATSRGLAGGTGELF
v_call: TRBV19; j_call: TRBJ2-1; cdr3_aa: ASSPRGQGPAFDSLQF
v_call: TRBV18; j_call: TRBJ2-7; cdr3_aa: ASSQDRGGLAEQY
v_call: TRBV9; j_call: TRBJ2-2; cdr3_aa: ASSVASGTGNSGELF
v_call: TRBV3-1/TRBV3-2; j_call: TRBJ1-4; cdr3_aa: ASSQGQWDEKLF
v_call: TRBV5-1; j_call: TRBJ1-4; cdr3_aa: ASSLRHGEKLF
v_call: TRBV11-2; j_call: TRBJ2-5; cdr3_aa: ASSRTGQLAGGPKETQY
v_call: TRBV6-5; j_call: TRBJ1-6; cdr3_aa: ASSPDRVGNSPLH
v_call: TRBV7-6; j_call: TRBJ2-5; cdr3_aa: ASSLPGLESETQY
v_call: TRBV11-3; j_call: TRBJ2-4; cdr3_aa: ASSLASGGEGNIQY
v_call: TRBV5-1; j_call: TRBJ2-5; cdr3_aa: ASSPDRTGETQY
v_call: TRBV2; j_call: TRBJ2-7; cdr3_aa: ASSNSQGLAYEQY
v_call: TRBV2; j_call: TRBJ2-3; cdr3_aa: ASSDGTQPPDTQY
v_call: TRBV7-2; j_call: TRBJ1-4; cdr3_aa: ASSRGQLNEKLF
v_call: TRBV27; j_call: TRBJ1-2; cdr3_aa: ASSLPSGYGYT
v_call: TRBV11-2; j_call: TRBJ2-6; cdr3_aa: ASSRDTYSGANVLT
v_call: TRBV5-4; j_call: TRBJ1-6; cdr3_aa: ASSLDRGQGASPLH
v_call: TRBV27; j_call: TRBJ2-2; cdr3_aa: ASSLLSQGGSSGELF
v_call: TRBV18; j_call: TRBJ1-1; cdr3_aa: ASSRDRGLFGEAF
v_call: TRBV5-6; j_call: TRBJ2-3; cdr3_aa: ASSLAVVGRRTDTQY
v_call: TRBV19; j_call: TRBJ2-6; cdr3_aa: ASSMGSGDVLT
v_call: TRBV6-1; j_call: TRBJ2-1; cdr3_aa: ASSEAGSSGYNEQF
v_call: TRBV6-1; j_call: TRBJ2-1; cdr3_aa: ASSEDPGYSYNEQF
v_call: TRBV10-1; j_call: TRBJ2-1; cdr3_aa: ASISTGVKYNEQF
v_call: TRBV7-9; j_call: TRBJ1-2; cdr3_aa: ASSPGQIKPYGYT
v_call: TRBV19; j_call: TRBJ2-6; cdr3_aa: ASSIADRVPLRANVLT
v_call: TRBV10-3; j_call: TRBJ2-3; cdr3_aa: AISAGSFTDTQY
v_call: TRBV7-8; j_call: TRBJ2-5; cdr3_aa: ASSLGLPKETQY
v_call: TRBV4-2; j_call: TRBJ1-5; cdr3_aa: ASSLRVPLLGGYQPQH
v_call: TRBV7-6; j_call: TRBJ2-7; cdr3_aa: ASSYPPRVGGGGYEQY
v_call: TRBV19; j_call: TRBJ1-2; cdr3_aa: ASSTTGLANYGYT
v_call: TRBV27; j_call: TRBJ2-1; cdr3_aa: ASSLSVGQSYNEQF
v_call: TRBV5-1; j_call: TRBJ1-2; cdr3_aa: ASRSRNYT
v_call: TRBV10-3; j_call: TRBJ1-5; cdr3_aa: AISDRGLQQQGNQPQH
v_call: TRBV10-3; j_call: TRBJ2-5; cdr3_aa: AISESTPLAGFQETQY
v_call: TRBV4-2; j_call: TRBJ1-2; cdr3_aa: ASSQETGNGGYT
v_call: TRBV15; j_call: TRBJ1-1; cdr3_aa: ATSSSIQGVEAF
v_call: TRBV9; j_call: TRBJ2-1; cdr3_aa: ASSVGRGDEQF
v_call: TRBV7-9; j_call: TRBJ1-1; cdr3_aa: ASSPPENTEAF
v_call: TRBV11-2; j_call: TRBJ2-5; cdr3_aa: ASSLALGQPTQY
v_call: TRBV12-3/TRBV12-4; j_call: TRBJ1-2; cdr3_aa: ASSHRGRGYT
v_call: TRBV2; j_call: TRBJ1-1; cdr3_aa: ASGGGAYTEAF
v_call: TRBV6-6; j_call: TRBJ1-5; cdr3_aa: ASSYSRGNNQPQH